This T cell receptor beta chain was recovered during a study of technical replicates of blood from a few donors (dated by TCRdb to 2016 to 2017). V is cut by 6 bases and J by 4 bases, and the space between the germline ends is 18 bases. CDR1 and CDR2 are read off the germline V gene as MNHEY and SVGAGI. From the cysteine through the phenylalanine, the CDR3 covers 15 amino acids. The DNA shown is the 45-base CDR3, in frame from base 1. The library was produced with the immunoSEQ multiplex PCR assay. Entries here come from immuneACCESS through TCRdb and include only in-frame sequences with V and J called. Some clones fail to appear in such tables; in the studies checked, an unresolved V gene covers under half of the shortfall, and the cause of the remainder is unknown. Present in this sample are 65,000 to 85,000 clones, roughly 92% of which were seen just once. The ten largest make up 0.3% to 0.45% of the sample.

About this clone itself: No cognate antigen has been identified for it. Base quality data are lacking; no much larger clone is found one base away.

Specimen: T cells isolated from PBMCs. This TCR was recovered from a human donor in good health. This receptor chain uses TRBV6-5 and TRBJ1-1; the D gene is perhaps TRBD1, from 6 matching bases. The nucleotide sequence is TGTGCCAGCAGCCTATCCGGGACACTGGGCACTGAAGCTTTCTTT. This codes for CASSLSGTLGTEAFF.